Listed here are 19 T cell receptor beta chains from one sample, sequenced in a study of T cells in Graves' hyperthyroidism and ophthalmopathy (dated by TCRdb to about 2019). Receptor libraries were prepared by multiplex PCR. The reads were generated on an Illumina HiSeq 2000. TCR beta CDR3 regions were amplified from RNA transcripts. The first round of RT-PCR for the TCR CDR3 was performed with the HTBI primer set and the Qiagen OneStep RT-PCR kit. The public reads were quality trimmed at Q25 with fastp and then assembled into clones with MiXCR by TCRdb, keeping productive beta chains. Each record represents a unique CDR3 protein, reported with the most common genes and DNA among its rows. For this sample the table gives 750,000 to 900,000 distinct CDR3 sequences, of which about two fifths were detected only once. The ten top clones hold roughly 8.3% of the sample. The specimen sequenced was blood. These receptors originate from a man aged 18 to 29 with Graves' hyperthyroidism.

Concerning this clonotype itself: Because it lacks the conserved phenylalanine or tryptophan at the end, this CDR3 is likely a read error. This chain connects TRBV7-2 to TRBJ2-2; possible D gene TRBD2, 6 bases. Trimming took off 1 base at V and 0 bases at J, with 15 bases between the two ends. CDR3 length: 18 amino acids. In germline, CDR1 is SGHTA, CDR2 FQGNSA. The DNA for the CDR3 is TGTGCCAGCAGCTTAGTCCCCCTAGCGAATACGAACACCGGGGAGCTGTTTTCT. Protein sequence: CASSLVPLANTNTGELFS.

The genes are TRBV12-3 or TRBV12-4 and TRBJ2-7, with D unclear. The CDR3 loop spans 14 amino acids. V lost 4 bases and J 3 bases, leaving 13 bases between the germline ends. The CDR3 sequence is CASSSQDGYYEQYF. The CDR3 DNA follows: TGTGCCAGCAGTTCCCAGGACGGTTACTACGAGCAGTACTTC.

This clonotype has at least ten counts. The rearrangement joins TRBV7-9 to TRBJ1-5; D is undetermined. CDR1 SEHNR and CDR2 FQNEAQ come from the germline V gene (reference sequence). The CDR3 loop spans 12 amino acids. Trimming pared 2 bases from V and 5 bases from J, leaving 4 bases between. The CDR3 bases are TGTGCCAGCAGCTTACCCGATCAGCCCCAGCATTTT. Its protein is CASSLPDQPQHF.

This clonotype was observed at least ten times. The CDR3: CAISNWHGVGGNQPQHF. The CDR3 DNA reads TGTGCCATCAGTAACTGGCACGGAGTTGGTGGCAATCAGCCCCAGCATTTT. V and J are TRBV10-3 and TRBJ1-5, with D uncertain. This CDR3 is built from 17 residues. The V end lost 5 bases, the J end lost 2 bases, and 19 bases lay between the germline ends. Looked up from germline, CDR1 is ENHRY and CDR2 is SYGVKD.

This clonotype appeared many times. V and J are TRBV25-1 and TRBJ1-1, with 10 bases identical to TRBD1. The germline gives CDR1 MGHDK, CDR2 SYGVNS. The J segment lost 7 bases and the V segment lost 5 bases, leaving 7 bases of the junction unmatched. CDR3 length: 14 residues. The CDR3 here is CASSSPGQGYEAFF. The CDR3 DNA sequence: TGTGCCAGCAGTTCGCCGGGACAGGGGTATGAAGCTTTCTTT.

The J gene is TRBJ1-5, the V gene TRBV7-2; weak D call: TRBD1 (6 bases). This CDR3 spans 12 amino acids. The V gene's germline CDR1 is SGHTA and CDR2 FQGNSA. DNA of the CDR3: TGTGCTGAGCGACAGGGCAATCAGCCCCAGCATTTT. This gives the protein CAERQGNQPQHF.

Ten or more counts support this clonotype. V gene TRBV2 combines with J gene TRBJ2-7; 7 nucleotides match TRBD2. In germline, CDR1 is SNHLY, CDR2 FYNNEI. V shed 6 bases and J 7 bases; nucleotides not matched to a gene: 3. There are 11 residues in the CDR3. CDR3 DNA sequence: TGTGCCAGCAGGGGAGGGATGGAGCAGTACTTC. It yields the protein CASRGGMEQYF. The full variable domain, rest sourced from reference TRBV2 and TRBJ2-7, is EPEVTQTPSHQVTQMGQEVILRCVPISNHLYFYWYRQILGQKVEFLVSFYNNEISEKSEIFDDQFSVERPDGSNFTLKIRSTKLEDSAMYFCASRGGMEQYFGPGTRLTVT.

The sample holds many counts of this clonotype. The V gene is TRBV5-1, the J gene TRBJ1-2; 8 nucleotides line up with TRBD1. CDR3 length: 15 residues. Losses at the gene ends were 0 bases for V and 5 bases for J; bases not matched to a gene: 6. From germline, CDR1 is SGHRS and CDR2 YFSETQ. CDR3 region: CASSLAGTGRYGYTF. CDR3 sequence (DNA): TGCGCCAGCAGCTTGGCAGGGACAGGAAGGTATGGCTACACCTTC.

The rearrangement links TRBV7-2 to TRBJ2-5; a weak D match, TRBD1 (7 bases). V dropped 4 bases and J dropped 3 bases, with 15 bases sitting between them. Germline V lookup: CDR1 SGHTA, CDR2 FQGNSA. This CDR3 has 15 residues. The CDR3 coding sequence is TGTGCCAGCAGCTCGGGGGACAGATGGGAAGAGACCCAGTACTTC. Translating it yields CASSSGDRWEETQYF.

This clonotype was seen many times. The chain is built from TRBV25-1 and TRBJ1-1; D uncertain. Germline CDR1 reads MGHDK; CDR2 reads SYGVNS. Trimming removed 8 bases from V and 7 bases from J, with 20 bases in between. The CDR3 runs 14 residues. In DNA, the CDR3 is TGTGCCAGCGTAAAGGCTGGTTTCGGGAATGAAGCTTTCTTT. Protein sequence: CASVKAGFGNEAFF.

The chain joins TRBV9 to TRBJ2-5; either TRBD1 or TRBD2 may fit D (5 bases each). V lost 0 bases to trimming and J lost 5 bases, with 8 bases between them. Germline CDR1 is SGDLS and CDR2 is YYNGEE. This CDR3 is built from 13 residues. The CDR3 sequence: CASSVEWGETQYF. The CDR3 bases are TGTGCCAGCAGCGTAGAGTGGGGGGAGACCCAGTACTTC.

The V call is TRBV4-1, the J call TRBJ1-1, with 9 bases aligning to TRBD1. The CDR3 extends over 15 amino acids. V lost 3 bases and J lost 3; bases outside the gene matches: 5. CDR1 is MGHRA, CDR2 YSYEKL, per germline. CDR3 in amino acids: CASSHPGQGDTEAFF. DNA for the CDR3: TGCGCCAGCAGCCACCCGGGACAGGGAGACACTGAAGCTTTCTTT.

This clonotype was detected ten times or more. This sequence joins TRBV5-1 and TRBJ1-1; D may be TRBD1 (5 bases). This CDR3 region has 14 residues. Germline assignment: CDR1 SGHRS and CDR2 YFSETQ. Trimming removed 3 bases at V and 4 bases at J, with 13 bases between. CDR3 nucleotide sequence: TGCGCCAGCAGCTACATCACCCAGGGCACTGAAGCTTTCTTT. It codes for CASSYITQGTEAFF.

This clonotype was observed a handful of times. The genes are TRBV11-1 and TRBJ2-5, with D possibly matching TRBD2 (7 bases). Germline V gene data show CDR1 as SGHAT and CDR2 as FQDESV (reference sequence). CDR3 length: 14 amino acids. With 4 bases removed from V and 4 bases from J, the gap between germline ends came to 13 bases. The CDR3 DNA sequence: TGTGCCAGCAGCTCCATCGGGGGGCCAGAGACCCAGTACTTC. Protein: CASSSIGGPETQYF.

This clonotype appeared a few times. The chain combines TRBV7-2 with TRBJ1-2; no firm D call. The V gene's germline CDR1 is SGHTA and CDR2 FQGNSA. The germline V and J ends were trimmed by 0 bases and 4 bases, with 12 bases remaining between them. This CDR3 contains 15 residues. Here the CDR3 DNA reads TGTGCCAGCAGCTTAGCCGGGCCCCTGGGCTATGGCTACACCTTC. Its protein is CASSLAGPLGYGYTF.

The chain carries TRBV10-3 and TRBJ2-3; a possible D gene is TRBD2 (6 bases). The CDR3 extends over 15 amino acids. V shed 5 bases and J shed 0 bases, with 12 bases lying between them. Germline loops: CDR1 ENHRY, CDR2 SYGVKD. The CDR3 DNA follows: TGTGCCATCAGTCTTAGCGGAGATAGCACAGATACGCAGTATTTT. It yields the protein CAISLSGDSTDTQYF.

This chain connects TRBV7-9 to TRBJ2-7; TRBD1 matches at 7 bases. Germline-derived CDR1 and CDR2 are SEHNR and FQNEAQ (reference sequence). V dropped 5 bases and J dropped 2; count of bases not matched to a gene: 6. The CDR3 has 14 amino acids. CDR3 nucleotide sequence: TGTGCCAGCAGCGTCGGGACAGACGCCTACGAGCAGTACTTC. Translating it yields CASSVGTDAYEQYF. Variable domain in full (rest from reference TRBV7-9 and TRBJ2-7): DTGVSQNPRHKITKRGQNVTFRCDPISEHNRLYWYRQTLGQGPEFLTYFQNEAQLEKSRLLSDRFSAERPKGSFSTLEIQRTEQGDSAMYLCASSVGTDAYEQYFGPGTRLTVT.

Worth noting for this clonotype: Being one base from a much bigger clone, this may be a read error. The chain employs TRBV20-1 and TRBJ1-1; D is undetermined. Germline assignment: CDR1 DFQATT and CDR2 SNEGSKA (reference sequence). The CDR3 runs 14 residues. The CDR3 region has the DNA TGCAGTGCTGGAGATTTGAGGGCGACCACTGAAGCTTTCTTT. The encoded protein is CSAGDLRATTEAFF.

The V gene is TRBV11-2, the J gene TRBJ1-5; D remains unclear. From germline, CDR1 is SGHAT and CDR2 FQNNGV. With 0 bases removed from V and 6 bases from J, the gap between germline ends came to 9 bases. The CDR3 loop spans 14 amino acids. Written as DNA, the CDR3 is TGTGCCAGCAGCTTAGATCCGGAAGCTCAGCCCCAGCATTTT. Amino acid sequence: CASSLDPEAQPQHF.